This T cell receptor beta chain was found in a study of control samples from healthy donors and cancer patients. This clone has a single count. Data came from immunoSEQ multiplex PCR; TCRdb stores just in-frame clones and leaves some out. Among about 50,000 clones, around nine tenths were seen once, and the ten largest hold about 0.74%. Sequencing was performed on PBMCs. This receptor was obtained from a man aged 30 to 45 with colorectal cancer.

The chain's CDR3 is CASSVGLRNTEAFF. The CDR3 DNA reads as TGTGCCAGTAGTGTTGGTTTACGGAACACTGAAGCTTTCTTT. The chain couples TRBV19 to TRBJ1-1; the D is unclear. The CDR3 is 14 residues long. The ends were cut back, 5 bases at V and 1 base at J, with 11 bases in the middle. Germline loops: CDR1 LNHDA, CDR2 SQIVND (reference sequence).